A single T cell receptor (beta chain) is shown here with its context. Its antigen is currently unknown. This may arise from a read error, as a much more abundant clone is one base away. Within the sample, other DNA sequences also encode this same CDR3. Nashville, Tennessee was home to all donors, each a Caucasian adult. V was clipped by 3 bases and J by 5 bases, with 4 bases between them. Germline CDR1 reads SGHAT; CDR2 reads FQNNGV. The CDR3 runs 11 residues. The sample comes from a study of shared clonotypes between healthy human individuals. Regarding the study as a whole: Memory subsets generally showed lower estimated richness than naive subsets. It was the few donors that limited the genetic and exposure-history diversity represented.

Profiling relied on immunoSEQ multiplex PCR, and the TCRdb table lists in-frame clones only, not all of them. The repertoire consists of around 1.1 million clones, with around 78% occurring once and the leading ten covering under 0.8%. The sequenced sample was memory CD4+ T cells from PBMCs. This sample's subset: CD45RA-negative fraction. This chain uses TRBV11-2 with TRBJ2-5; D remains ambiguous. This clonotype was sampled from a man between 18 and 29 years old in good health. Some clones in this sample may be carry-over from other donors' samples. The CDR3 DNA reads TGTGCCAGCAGCTTGGGGGAGACCCAGTACTTC. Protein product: CASSLGETQYF.